This TCR beta chain was observed in a study of T cells after yellow fever vaccination. Study-wide points: Just a small share of clonotypes turned up in the CD4 compartment as well as the CD8 compartment. Weaker overall was a secondary response that nonetheless peaked faster, on day 5 versus 15. At 95% to 96% for CD4 and approximately 89% for CD8, most primary-vaccination clones showed up again after the booster.

This clonotype was detected many times. Its antigen is as yet unknown. Production of TCR cDNA was by 5'RACE template switching, which also added a universal primer site and UMIs. MiXCR, applied by TCRdb to the 5' RACE reads, yields one record per CDR3 protein. The data hold 50,000 or so distinct CDR3 sequences, with around 7% observed a single time. Germline-derived CDR1 and CDR2 are SGHRS and YFSETQ. With 5 bases removed from V and 0 bases from J, the gap between germline ends came to 8 bases. This CDR3 is built from 13 residues. The chain couples TRBV5-1 to TRBJ1-1; no definite D call. Sequencing was performed on CD8+ T cells sorted from PBMCs, taken less than 16 days after the first yellow fever vaccination. The source is a man aged 18 to 30 who received the YFV17D yellow fever vaccine. The CDR3 region has the DNA TGCGCCAGCAGGGCAGCAATGAACACTGAAGCTTTCTTT. It encodes CASRAAMNTEAFF.